The 6 T cell receptor beta chains reported below all come from one sample, sequenced in a study of vaccination effects on CD4 cells after COVID-19. Sequencing was performed with immunoSEQ multiplex PCR; in TCRdb, only in-frame clones are kept and a portion is missing. Of 25,000 to 35,000 clones in the sample, about 72% were seen once. The ViraFEST assay expanded antigen-specific CD4+ T cells with viral peptide pools before sequencing. Scientists isolated CD4+ T cells after an approximately 9-day culture period ended. This individual tested PCR-positive for SARS-CoV-2 infection between March and December 2020. For these TCRs, the target antigens are not known. The sample in question was CD4+ T cells from PBMCs cultured with a peptide pool, obtained before COVID-19 vaccination. These receptors all stem from a human donor who had a prior SARS-CoV-2 infection.

This chain connects TRBV24-1 to TRBJ2-7, with 9 bases aligning to TRBD1. Germline CDR1 is KGHDR and CDR2 is SFDVKD. CDR3 length equals 15 residues. J gave up 5 bases and V 3 bases, and 7 bases lay outside the gene matches. The CDR3 DNA reads TGTGCCACCAGTGATGCCGCCGGGACAGGGAACGAGCAGTACTTC. It is translated as CATSDAAGTGNEQYF.

This clone was found a few times. V gene TRBV9 combines with J gene TRBJ1-6, with a weak D call TRBD1 (5 bases). There are 16 residues in the CDR3. Germline CDR1 SGDLS, CDR2 YYNGEE. The V end was cut by 4 bases, the J end by 9 bases, with 20 bases between. The CDR3 DNA reads TGTGCCAGCAGCTCCCGGGGGAACCCGCGGGGTTCACCCCTCCACTTT. Translating gives CASSSRGNPRGSPLHF.

Details on this clone: At one end, the junction sequence differs from germline, possibly due to a read error. The rearrangement uses TRBV7-7 and TRBJ2-5; the D gene is possibly TRBD1 (6 bases). The CDR3 consists of 14 residues. Germline CDR1 reads SSHAT; CDR2 reads FNYEAQ (reference sequence). As DNA, the CDR3 is TGTGCTAGCAGCTTTGGACAGTTTGAAGAGACCCAGTACTTC. Residues: CASSFGQFEETQYF.

V is TRBV30 and J is TRBJ1-4, with TRBD1 identical over 8 bases. CDR3 size: 14 residues. With 8 bases clipped from V and 4 bases from J, the junction kept 9 bases outside the gene matches. Germline CDR1 GTSNPN, CDR2 SVGIG (reference sequence). CDR3 bases: TGTGCCCATGACAGGGGACAGCATAATGAAAAACTGTTTTTT. Amino acid sequence: CAHDRGQHNEKLFF. The variable domain in full, with the rest retrieved from reference TRBV30 and TRBJ1-4, is SQTIHQWPATLVQPVGSPLSLECTVEGTSNPNLYWYRQAAGRGLQLLFYSVGIGQISSEVPQNLSASRPQDRQFILSSKKLLLSDSGFYLCAHDRGQHNEKLFFGSGTQLSVL.

The chain has TRBV2 and TRBJ1-2, with 8 bases identical to TRBD1. From germline, CDR1 is SNHLY and CDR2 FYNNEI. The CDR3 covers 13 residues. Losses at the gene ends were 7 bases for V and 2 bases for J; bases not matched to a gene: 3. The CDR3 DNA follows: TGTGCCAGCATGGGGACAGGAAACTATGGCTACACCTTC. Its protein is CASMGTGNYGYTF.

This clone came up a few times. This chain joins TRBV30 and TRBJ1-6, with D possibly being TRBD1 (6 bases). The germline V gene encodes CDR1 GTSNPN and CDR2 SVGIG (reference sequence). The ends were cut back, 2 bases at V and 5 bases at J, with 25 bases in the middle. The CDR3 has 19 amino acids. The CDR3 is CAWSPRGWQSVTNNSPLHF. The CDR3 coding sequence is TGTGCCTGGAGTCCCAGGGGTTGGCAGTCGGTCACTAATAATTCACCCCTCCACTTT.